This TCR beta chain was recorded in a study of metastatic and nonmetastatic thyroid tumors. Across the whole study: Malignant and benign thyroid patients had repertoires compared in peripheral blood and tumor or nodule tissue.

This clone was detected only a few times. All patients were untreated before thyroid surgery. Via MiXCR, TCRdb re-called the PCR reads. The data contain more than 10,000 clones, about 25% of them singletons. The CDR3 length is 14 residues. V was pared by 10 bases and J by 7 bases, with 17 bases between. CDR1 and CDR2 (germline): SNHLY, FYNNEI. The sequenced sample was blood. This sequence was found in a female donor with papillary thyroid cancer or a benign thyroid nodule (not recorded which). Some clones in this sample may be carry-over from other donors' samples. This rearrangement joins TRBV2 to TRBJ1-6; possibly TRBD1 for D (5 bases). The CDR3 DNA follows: TGTGCCATAACAGGTAGGCATGGAAATTCACCCCTCCACTTT. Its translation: CAITGRHGNSPLHF.